This TCR beta chain originates from a study of cytomegalovirus exposure and HLA in healthy donors. Study overall: Findings of an earlier analysis included some 110 million unique TCR beta sequences from roughly 180 million T cells.

This CDR3 contains 12 residues. V was cut by 3 bases and J by 6 bases, with 7 bases left in between. From germline, CDR1 is SGHAT and CDR2 FQNNGV. Study outcomes and limitations: For cytomegalovirus status, the classifier reportedly gave diagnoses with high specificity and sensitivity. What TCR beta sequences reportedly achieved was accurate prediction of HLA-A and HLA-B alleles in most subjects. Some V segments, TRBV6-2 and TRBV6-3 among them, were indistinguishable and were therefore excluded.

Both 60 Vbeta primers and 13 Jbeta primers went into the PCR. Repertoires were generated with immunoSEQ multiplex PCR, while TCRdb's copy carries only in-frame clones and drops some. The repertoire holds 85,000 to 120,000 clones, with around three quarters as singletons. A word on this clone: The antigen remains unidentified.

The rearrangement links TRBV11-2 to TRBJ2-3; TRBD2 is a possible D gene (5 bases). This clonotype originated in a boy under 18 in good health and CMV-seronegative. The specimen was PBMCs. The CDR3 DNA follows: TGTGCCAGCAGCTTCCGGAGGGATACGCAGTATTTT. Translation: CASSFRRDTQYF.